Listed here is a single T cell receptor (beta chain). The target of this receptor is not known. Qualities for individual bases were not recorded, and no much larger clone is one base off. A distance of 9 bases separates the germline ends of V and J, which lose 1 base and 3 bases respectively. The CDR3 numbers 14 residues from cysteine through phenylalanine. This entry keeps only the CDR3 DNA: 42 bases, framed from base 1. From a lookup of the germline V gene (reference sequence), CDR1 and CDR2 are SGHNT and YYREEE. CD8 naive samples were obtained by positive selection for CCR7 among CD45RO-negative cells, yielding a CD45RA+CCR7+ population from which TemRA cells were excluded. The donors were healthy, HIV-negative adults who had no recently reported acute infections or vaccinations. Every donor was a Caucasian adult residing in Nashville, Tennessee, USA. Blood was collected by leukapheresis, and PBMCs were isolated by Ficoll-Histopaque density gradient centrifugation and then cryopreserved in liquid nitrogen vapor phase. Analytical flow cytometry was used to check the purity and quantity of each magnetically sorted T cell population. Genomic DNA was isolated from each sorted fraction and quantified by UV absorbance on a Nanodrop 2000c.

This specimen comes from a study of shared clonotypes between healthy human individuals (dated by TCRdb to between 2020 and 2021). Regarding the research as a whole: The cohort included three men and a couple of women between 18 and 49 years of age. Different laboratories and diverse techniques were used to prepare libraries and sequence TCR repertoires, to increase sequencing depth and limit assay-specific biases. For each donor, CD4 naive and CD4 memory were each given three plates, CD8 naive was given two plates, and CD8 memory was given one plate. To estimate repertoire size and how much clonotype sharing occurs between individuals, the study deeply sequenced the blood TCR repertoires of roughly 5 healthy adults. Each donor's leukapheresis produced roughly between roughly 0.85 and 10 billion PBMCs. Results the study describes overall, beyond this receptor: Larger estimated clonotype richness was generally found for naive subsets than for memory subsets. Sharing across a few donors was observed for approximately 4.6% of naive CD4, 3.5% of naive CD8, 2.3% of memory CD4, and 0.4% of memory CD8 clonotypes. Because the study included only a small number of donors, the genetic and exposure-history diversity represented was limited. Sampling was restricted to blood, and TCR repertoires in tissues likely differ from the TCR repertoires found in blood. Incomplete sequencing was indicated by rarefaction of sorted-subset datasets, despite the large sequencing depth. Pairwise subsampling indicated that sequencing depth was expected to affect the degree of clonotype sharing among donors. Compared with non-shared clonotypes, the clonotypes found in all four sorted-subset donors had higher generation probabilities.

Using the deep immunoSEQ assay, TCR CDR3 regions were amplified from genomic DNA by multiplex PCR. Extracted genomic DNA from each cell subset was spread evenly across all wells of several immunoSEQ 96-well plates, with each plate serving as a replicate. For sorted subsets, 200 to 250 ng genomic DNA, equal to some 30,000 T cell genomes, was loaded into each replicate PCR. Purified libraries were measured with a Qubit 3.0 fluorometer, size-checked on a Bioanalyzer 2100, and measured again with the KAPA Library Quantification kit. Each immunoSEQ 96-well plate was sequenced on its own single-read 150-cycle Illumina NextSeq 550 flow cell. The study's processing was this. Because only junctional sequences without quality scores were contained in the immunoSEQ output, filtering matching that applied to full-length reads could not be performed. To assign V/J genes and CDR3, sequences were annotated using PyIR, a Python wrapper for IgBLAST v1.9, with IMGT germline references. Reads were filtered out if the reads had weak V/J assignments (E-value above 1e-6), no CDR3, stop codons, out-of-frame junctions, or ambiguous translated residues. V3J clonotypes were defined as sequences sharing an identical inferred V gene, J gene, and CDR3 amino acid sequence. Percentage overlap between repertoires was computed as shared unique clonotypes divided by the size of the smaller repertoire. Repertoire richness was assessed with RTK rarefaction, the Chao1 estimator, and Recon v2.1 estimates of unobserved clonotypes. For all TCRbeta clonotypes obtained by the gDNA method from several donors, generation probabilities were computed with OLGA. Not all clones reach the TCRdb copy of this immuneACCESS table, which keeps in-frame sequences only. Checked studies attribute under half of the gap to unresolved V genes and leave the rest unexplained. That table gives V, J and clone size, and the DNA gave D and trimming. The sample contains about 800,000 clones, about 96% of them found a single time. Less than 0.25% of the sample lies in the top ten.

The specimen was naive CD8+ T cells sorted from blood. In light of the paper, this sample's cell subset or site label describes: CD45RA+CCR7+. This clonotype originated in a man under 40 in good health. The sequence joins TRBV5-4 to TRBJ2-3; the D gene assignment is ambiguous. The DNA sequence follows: TGTGCCAGCAGCTTGTGGTATGATACAGATACGCAGTATTTT. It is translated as CASSLWYDTDTQYF.